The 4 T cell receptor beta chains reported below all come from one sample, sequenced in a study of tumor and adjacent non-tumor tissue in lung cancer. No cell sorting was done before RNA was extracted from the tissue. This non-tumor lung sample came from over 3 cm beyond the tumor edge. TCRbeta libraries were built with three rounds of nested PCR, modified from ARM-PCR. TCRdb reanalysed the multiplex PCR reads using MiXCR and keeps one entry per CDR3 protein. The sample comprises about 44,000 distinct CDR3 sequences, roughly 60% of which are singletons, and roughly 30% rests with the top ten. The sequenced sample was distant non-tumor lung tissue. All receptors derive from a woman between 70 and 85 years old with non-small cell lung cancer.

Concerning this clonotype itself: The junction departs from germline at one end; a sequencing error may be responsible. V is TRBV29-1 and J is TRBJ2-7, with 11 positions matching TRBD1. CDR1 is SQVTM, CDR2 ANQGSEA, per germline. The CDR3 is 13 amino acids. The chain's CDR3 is CSVARTGGGEHYF. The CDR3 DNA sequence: TGCAGTGTGGCCAGGACAGGGGGCGGCGAGCACTACTTC.

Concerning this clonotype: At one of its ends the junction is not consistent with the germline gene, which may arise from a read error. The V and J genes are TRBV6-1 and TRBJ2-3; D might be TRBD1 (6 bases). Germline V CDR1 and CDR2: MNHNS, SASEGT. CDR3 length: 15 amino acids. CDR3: CDSRDNRGRGDTQYF. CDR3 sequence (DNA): TGCGACAGTAGGGACAACCGGGGCAGGGGAGATACGCAGTATTTT.

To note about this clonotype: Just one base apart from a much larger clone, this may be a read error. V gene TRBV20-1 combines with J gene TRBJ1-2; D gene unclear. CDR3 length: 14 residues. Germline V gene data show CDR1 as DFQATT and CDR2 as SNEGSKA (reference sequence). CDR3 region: CSVRDFGAHYGYTF. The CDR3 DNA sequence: TGCAGTGTTAGAGATTTCGGAGCCCACTATGGCTACACCTTC.

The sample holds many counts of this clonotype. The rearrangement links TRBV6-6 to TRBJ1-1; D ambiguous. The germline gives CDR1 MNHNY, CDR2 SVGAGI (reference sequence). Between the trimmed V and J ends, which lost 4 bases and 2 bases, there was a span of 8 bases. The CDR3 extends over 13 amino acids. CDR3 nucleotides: TGTGCCAGCAGTTCATCAGCCAACACTGAAGCTTTCTTT. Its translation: CASSSSANTEAFF.